The next 20 T cell receptor beta chains were all read from a single sample in a study of cytomegalovirus exposure and HLA in healthy donors. Some clones are missing from TCRdb's copy, which holds only in-frame ones; the method was immunoSEQ multiplex PCR. The sample has 150,000 or so clones, around 83% seen once. Material: PBMCs. These receptor sequences come from a human donor in good health.

J is TRBJ1-5 and V is TRBV19, with a tentative D call TRBD1 (6 bases). Germline CDR1 LNHDA, CDR2 SQIVND (reference sequence). Deletions cut 6 bases from V and 9 bases from J, with 18 bases between. There are 14 residues in the CDR3. The CDR3 spells CASRPGHLVLPQHF. Here the CDR3 DNA reads TGTGCCAGTAGACCGGGACATTTGGTGTTGCCCCAGCATTTT.

The V and J genes are TRBV18 and TRBJ1-6; weak D call: TRBD1 (6 bases). Trimming took 2 bases from V and 6 from J, leaving 17 bases between them. The CDR3 sequence is 17 residues long. Germline V gene sequence: CDR1 KGHSH, CDR2 LQKENI. The CDR3 sequence: CASSPGTNPIGNSPLHF. In DNA, the CDR3 is TGTGCCAGCTCACCAGGGACAAACCCTATTGGTAATTCACCCCTCCACTTT.

The chain employs TRBV15 and TRBJ2-1; D is unresolved. The ends were cut back, 0 bases at V and 10 bases at J, with 7 bases in the middle. In germline, CDR1 is LNHNV, CDR2 YYDKDF (reference sequence). This CDR3 is built from 12 residues. Here the CDR3 reads CATSRDTKEQFF. In DNA form, the CDR3 reads TGTGCCACCAGCAGAGATACAAAGGAGCAGTTCTTC.

The rearrangement joins TRBV5-1 to TRBJ1-6; D remains unclear. This CDR3 is 14 amino acids long. The V gene lost 0 bases and the J gene lost 7 bases, with 8 bases spanning the gap. CDR1 SGHRS and CDR2 YFSETQ come from the germline V gene. The CDR3 protein is CASSLGSANSPLHF. Here the CDR3 DNA reads TGCGCCAGCAGCTTGGGGAGTGCCAATTCACCCCTCCACTTT.

The rearrangement links TRBV19 to TRBJ1-3; D is uncertain. CDR1 is LNHDA, CDR2 SQIVND, per germline (reference sequence). This CDR3 region has 14 residues. V lost 7 bases and J lost 0, with 10 bases in between. This CDR3 reads CASTRQSSGNTIYF. In DNA form, the CDR3 reads TGTGCCAGTACGCGGCAGAGCTCTGGAAACACCATATATTTT.

The chain joins TRBV27 to TRBJ2-7; TRBD2 matches at 8 bases. The CDR3 is 14 amino acids. CDR1 and CDR2 from the germline V gene are MNHEY and SMNVEV (reference sequence). The V segment lost 0 bases and the J segment 7 bases; nucleotides outside the gene matches: 5. CDR3 sequence: CASSLSRLAREQYF. CDR3 DNA sequence: TGTGCCAGCAGTTTATCAAGACTAGCGAGGGAGCAGTACTTC.

In the case of this clone: Germline is not matched at one junction end, which may reflect a read error. This specimen includes other DNA sequences encoding the same CDR3. This chain connects TRBV27 to TRBJ2-1, with D maybe TRBD2 (6 bases). The CDR3 spans 14 residues. CDR1 MNHEY and CDR2 SMNVEV come from the germline V gene (reference sequence). CDR3 DNA: TGTGCCAGCAGCTTATCGCGGGGCCGCAATGAGCAGTTCTTC. Its protein product is CASSLSRGRNEQFF.

This rearrangement joins TRBV10-2 to TRBJ2-1; TRBD2 matches at 12 bases. Trimming cost V 10 bases and J 5 bases; bases outside gene matches: 3. In germline, CDR1 is WSHSY, CDR2 SAAADI. The CDR3 is 13 residues long. The CDR3 loop is CAITSGRNNEQFF. Written as DNA, the CDR3 is TGCGCCATCACTAGCGGGAGGAACAATGAGCAGTTCTTC.

The chain combines TRBV5-3 with TRBJ2-3; 13 nucleotides line up with TRBD2. TRBV5-3 is annotated as an ORF whose role is uncertain. The CDR3 has 19 residues. The J segment lost 2 bases and the V segment lost 3 bases, leaving 12 bases of the junction unmatched. The CDR3 protein is CARSSKLGTSGVSTDTQYF. The CDR3 region has the DNA TGTGCCAGAAGCTCTAAACTCGGGACTAGCGGGGTGTCCACAGATACGCAGTATTTT.

The gene calls are TRBV6-5 and TRBJ1-2, with TRBD1 as a possible D gene (5 bases). V gave up 5 bases and J gave up 5 bases, with 12 bases separating them. In germline, CDR1 is MNHEY, CDR2 SVGAGI. The CDR3 consists of 13 residues. The CDR3 coding sequence is TGTGCCAGCAGTCCCGGGGGGGGATATGGCTACACCTTC. Amino acid sequence: CASSPGGGYGYTF.

The rearrangement joins TRBV13 to TRBJ1-5; 7 nucleotides line up with TRBD1. The CDR3 runs to 14 residues. Germline V gene sequence: CDR1 PRHDT, CDR2 FYEKMQ (reference sequence). V shed 6 bases, J shed 1 base, and the junction held 3 bases outside the gene matches. The CDR3 sequence: CASRIQGSNQPQHF. In DNA form, the CDR3 reads TGTGCCAGCAGAATACAGGGGAGCAATCAGCCCCAGCATTTT.

The chain employs TRBV10-1 and TRBJ2-5, with 9 bases identical to TRBD2. Germline V CDR1 and CDR2: WNHNN, SYGVQD (reference sequence). The CDR3 totals 14 residues. J gave up 6 bases and V 8 bases, and 10 bases lay outside the gene matches. Here the CDR3 reads CASGRLAVRKTQYF. The CDR3 bases are TGCGCCAGCGGGCGACTAGCGGTGCGAAAGACCCAGTACTTC.

CDR3 in amino acids: CASSFKASVRDEQYF. CDR3 bases: TGCGCCAGCAGCTTCAAGGCTAGCGTGCGGGACGAGCAGTACTTC. The rearrangement uses TRBV5-1 and TRBJ2-7, with a weak D call TRBD2 (6 bases). The germline CDR1 and CDR2 sequences are SGHRS and YFSETQ. Trimming pared 2 bases from V and 5 bases from J, leaving 17 bases between. The CDR3 runs 15 residues.

Only one count was recorded for this clone. This chain links TRBV27 with TRBJ2-1; 9 nucleotides match TRBD2. Germline V CDR1 and CDR2: MNHEY, SMNVEV (reference sequence). This CDR3 spans 16 amino acids. Germline trimming cut 7 bases from V and 4 bases from J; bases unmatched to any gene: 11. The CDR3 nucleotides are TGTGCCAGCATTATTACAGCGGGGGGTCCTTACAATGAGCAGTTCTTC. Translation: CASIITAGGPYNEQFF.

The V gene is TRBV6-6, the J gene TRBJ1-1, with D perhaps matching TRBD1 (6 bases). The length of the CDR3 is 14 residues. The germline gives CDR1 MNHNY, CDR2 SVGAGI (reference sequence). Between the trimmed V and J ends, which lost 2 bases and 6 bases, there was a span of 13 bases. CDR3: CASSYGGGAAEAFF. Here the CDR3 DNA reads TGTGCCAGCAGTTACGGTGGGGGGGCCGCTGAAGCTTTCTTT.

DNA for the CDR3: TGTGCCAGCAGCTTAGGAGGCAGTAACTATGGCTACACCTTC. It yields the protein CASSLGGSNYGYTF. This chain uses TRBV11-2 with TRBJ1-2; D is undetermined. Trimming cost V 1 base and J 1 base, with 7 bases left between them. The CDR3 extends over 14 amino acids. CDR1 and CDR2 from the germline V gene are SGHAT and FQNNGV.

This clone was counted once. V is TRBV11-2 and J is TRBJ1-1; no definite D call. Germline V lookup: CDR1 SGHAT, CDR2 FQNNGV. The CDR3 contains 16 residues. V dropped 4 bases and J dropped 1 base, with 16 bases sitting between them. CDR3 nucleotides: TGTGCCAGCAGCTCCAACCCCATCGGGAGGAACACTGAAGCTTTCTTT. Translating it yields CASSSNPIGRNTEAFF.

The CDR3 reads CASSPRGSENQPQHF. The CDR3 coding sequence is TGTGCCAGCAGCCCCCGCGGCAGTGAGAATCAGCCCCAGCATTTT. The genes are TRBV7-2 and TRBJ1-5; the D is unclear. The CDR3 runs 15 residues. The germline gives CDR1 SGHTA, CDR2 FQGNSA. The V end lost 5 bases, the J end lost 4 bases, and 15 bases lay between the germline ends.

The chain carries TRBV5-1 and TRBJ1-1, with 8 positions matching TRBD1. The J segment lost 1 base and the V segment lost 4 bases, leaving 6 bases of the junction unmatched. CDR1 is SGHRS, CDR2 YFSETQ, per germline. CDR3 length: 15 amino acids. CDR3 region: CASSTDGTGNTEAFF. The DNA for the CDR3 is TGCGCCAGCAGCACCGACGGGACAGGGAACACTGAAGCTTTCTTT.

This clone has more than one count but fewer than ten. The chain links TRBV2 to TRBJ1-2; D is ambiguous. The germline V and J ends were trimmed by 4 bases and 1 base, with 13 bases remaining between them. CDR1 and CDR2 (germline): SNHLY, FYNNEI. There are 15 residues in the CDR3. CDR3: CASSVALIFNYGYTF. In DNA form, the CDR3 reads TGTGCCAGCAGTGTGGCTCTCATCTTTAACTATGGCTACACCTTC.